The entry that follows covers one T cell receptor (beta chain) sequence. The sample is drawn from a study of shared clonotypes between healthy human individuals. An even split of each subset's genomic DNA across several immunoSEQ plates was performed. Profiled with immunoSEQ multiplex PCR; TCRdb holds only in-frame clones, not every one. The repertoire holds about 2.4 million clones, with roughly 92% as singletons. The sequence was collected from a young man in good health. Sequencing input: naive CD4+ T cells sorted from blood. The subset denotes: CD45RA+ positively selected.

The CDR3 spells CASSLGDIGETQYF. The CDR3 nucleotides read TGCGCCAGCAGCTTGGGGGACATTGGAGAGACCCAGTACTTC. The V gene is TRBV5-1, the J gene TRBJ2-5; tentative D call: TRBD1 (6 bases). The CDR3 covers 14 residues. Trimming cost V 0 bases and J 4 bases, with 10 bases left between them. Germline values: CDR1 SGHRS, CDR2 YFSETQ. Complete variable domain (other parts from reference TRBV5-1 and TRBJ2-5): KAGVTQTPRYLIKTRGQQVTLSCSPISGHRSVSWYQQTPGQGLQFLFEYFSETQRNKGNFPGRFSGRQFSNSRSEMNVSTLELGDSALYLCASSLGDIGETQYFGPGTRLLVL.